The present entry profiles one TCR beta chain with its context. Its target is not known. The source of the sample is a study of identical twins. Study conclusions and caveats: Beta clonotypes that were abundant in cord blood contained fewer insertions, a pattern absent from memory repertoires.

A template switching step contributed a universal primer site, while unique molecular identifiers were present in the cDNA. In TCRdb, the 5' RACE reads were re-called with MiXCR into one record per CDR3 protein. Among about 240,000 distinct CDR3 sequences, 10% to 15% were seen once, and the ten largest hold about 4%. The CDR3 contains 16 residues. Germline lookup yields CDR1 LNHNV and CDR2 YYDKDF (reference sequence). V lost 0 bases, J lost 6 bases, and 15 bases lay in between. These records were also assigned to another study, of yellow fever vaccine responses in identical twins.

Sequenced material: memory (CD45RO+) T cells sorted from blood. V usage is TRBV15 and J usage is TRBJ2-1, with D unresolved. The TCR sequence derives from a woman between 18 and 29 years old in good health. The CDR3 DNA reads TGTGCCACCAGCAGAGAAGTCCATAGGGCCGGCAATGAGCAGTTCTTC. This sequence encodes CATSREVHRAGNEQFF. The full variable domain, completed using reference TRBV15 and TRBJ2-1, is DAMVIQNPRYQVTQFGKPVTLSCSQTLNHNVMYWYQQKSSQAPKLLFHYYDKDFNNEADTPDNFQSRRPNTSFCFLDIRSPGLGDTAMYLCATSREVHRAGNEQFFGPGTRLTVL.